The 10 T cell receptor beta chains below all came from one sample that was sequenced in a study of identical twins. TCRdb itself ran the 5' RACE reads through MiXCR, one entry per CDR3 protein. The repertoire consists of roughly 1,500,000 distinct CDR3 sequences, with less than 35% occurring once and the leading ten covering 0.27%. Sequencing was done on a sample of cord blood. The receptors derive from a newborn girl in good health.

The chain has TRBV28 and TRBJ1-2, with D perhaps TRBD1 (6 bases). Trimming shortened V by 6 bases and J by 4 bases, and 15 bases separated the two germline ends. This CDR3 is 14 amino acids long. Germline CDR1 and CDR2: MDHEN and SYDVKM. The CDR3 coding sequence is TGTGCCAGCAGGTTCCAGAACAGGGCCTATGGCTACACCTTC. This codes for CASRFQNRAYGYTF.

The chain employs TRBV14 and TRBJ1-6; no clear D gene. CDR3 size: 13 residues. The germline CDR1 and CDR2 sequences are SGHDN and FVKESK. The V end was cut by 3 bases, the J end by 7 bases, with 7 bases between. The CDR3 DNA is TGTGCCAGCAGCCAGATCTGGAATTCACCCCTCCACTTT. This encodes CASSQIWNSPLHF.

The gene calls are TRBV20-1 and TRBJ2-2; 12 bases align to TRBD2. Germline CDR1 DFQATT, CDR2 SNEGSKA (reference sequence). This CDR3 region has 17 residues. J was trimmed by 0 bases and V by 5 bases; bases with no gene match: 7. In nucleotides, the CDR3 is TGCAGTGCTTCTGCCGGGACTAGCGGGCCGAACACCGGGGAGCTGTTTTTT. This gives the protein CSASAGTSGPNTGELFF.

There are a few counts of this clonotype. The chain employs TRBV6-1 and TRBJ2-6; the D is unclear. Trimming stripped 7 bases from V and 0 bases from J, with 4 bases between. CDR1 and CDR2 (germline): MNHNS, SASEGT. The CDR3 extends over 13 amino acids. CDR3 bases: TGTGCCAGCACTATCTCTGGGGCCAACGTCCTGACTTTC. It yields the protein CASTISGANVLTF.

This clonotype was counted once. This chain joins TRBV6-6 and TRBJ2-7, with D perhaps matching TRBD1 (6 bases). V gave up 3 bases and J gave up 5 bases, with 17 bases separating them. Germline CDR1 reads MNHNY; CDR2 reads SVGAGI (reference sequence). This CDR3 region has 15 residues. This CDR3 is CASSYMNRAAHEQYF. Written as DNA, the CDR3 is TGTGCCAGCAGTTATATGAACAGGGCGGCCCACGAGCAGTACTTC.

The rearrangement joins TRBV4-1 to TRBJ1-4; D is unresolved. Trimming removed 1 base from V and 3 bases from J, with 12 bases in between. Germline V gene data show CDR1 as MGHRA and CDR2 as YSYEKL. The CDR3 length is 16 residues. The CDR3 here is CASSQVWGTANEKLFF. In nucleotides, the CDR3 is TGCGCCAGCAGCCAAGTATGGGGAACGGCTAATGAAAAACTGTTTTTT.

The DNA for the CDR3 is TGTGCCAGCATGTGGACTAGCGGGACCAATGAGCAGTACTTC. Translating gives CASMWTSGTNEQYF. The genes are TRBV4-2 and TRBJ2-1; 12 positions agree with TRBD2. The DNA end lines up better with TRBJ2-7; the J call may be wrong. The CDR3 is made up of 14 amino acids. CDR1 is LGHNA and CDR2 is YNFKEQ in the germline V gene.

The sample holds a few counts of this clonotype. The chain joins TRBV5-1 to TRBJ2-3, with 7 bases matching TRBD2. This CDR3 contains 15 residues. V was pared by 5 bases and J by 2 bases, with 8 bases of the junction left unmatched. Germline CDR1 SGHRS, CDR2 YFSETQ. The CDR3 reads CASSGLAVHTDTQYF. In nucleotides, the CDR3 is TGCGCCAGCAGTGGTCTAGCGGTACACACAGATACGCAGTATTTT.

This clonotype occurred a few times. The chain carries TRBV3-1 and TRBJ2-5, with D unclear. The CDR3 totals 15 residues. CDR1 and CDR2 (germline): LGHDT, YNNKEL (reference sequence). Trimming pared 3 bases from V and 2 bases from J, leaving 13 bases between. CDR3 nucleotide sequence: TGTGCCAGCAGCCAGGCCCCTAGATCACAAGAGACCCAGTACTTC. As protein: CASSQAPRSQETQYF.

This clonotype has more than one count but fewer than ten. The chain has TRBV2 and TRBJ2-1; D not certain. V was clipped by 6 bases and J by 14 bases, with 11 bases between them. There are 10 residues in the CDR3. Germline loops: CDR1 SNHLY, CDR2 FYNNEI. The CDR3 bases are TGTGCCAGCAGGGTTCGGTCCGAGTTCTTC. This codes for CASRVRSEFF. Full variable domain (remainder filled in from reference TRBV2 and TRBJ2-1): EPEVTQTPSHQVTQMGQEVILRCVPISNHLYFYWYRQILGQKVEFLVSFYNNEISEKSEIFDDQFSVERPDGSNFTLKIRSTKLEDSAMYFCASRVRSEFFGPGTRLTVL.